Listed below are T cell receptor beta chains from one sample, sequenced in a study of blood T cell repertoires in COVID-19. Sequencing used immunoSEQ multiplex PCR; TCRdb keeps in-frame clones, though not all of them. The table lists under 300,000 clones, 86% of them singletons. Sequencing was performed on peripheral blood. These receptors originate from a young man who had recovered from COVID-19. The CDR3 runs from the conserved cysteine through the conserved F or W.

cdr3_aa: CASSSYDRQSLKAFF; j_call: TRBJ1-1; v_call: TRBV5-4
cdr3_aa: CASRQGSDNEQFF; j_call: TRBJ2-1; v_call: TRBV6-5
cdr3_aa: CASSLGGTGYEQYF; j_call: TRBJ2-7; v_call: TRBV5-8
cdr3_aa: CASSLEAPAETQYF; j_call: TRBJ2-5; v_call: TRBV5-1
cdr3_aa: CASSLAGWTVYNEQFF; j_call: TRBJ2-1; v_call: TRBV5-6
cdr3_aa: CASSLQGNTEAFF; j_call: TRBJ1-1; v_call: TRBV5-1
cdr3_aa: CASTAGTGDPGTQYF; j_call: TRBJ2-5; v_call: TRBV2
cdr3_aa: CASSLGRGFGGYTEAFF; j_call: TRBJ1-1; v_call: TRBV11-2
cdr3_aa: CASSPFVGGVYYGYTF; j_call: TRBJ1-2; v_call: TRBV19
cdr3_aa: CASSEETGNTQYF; j_call: TRBJ2-3; v_call: TRBV6-1
cdr3_aa: CASSDVGIGYTEAFF; j_call: TRBJ1-1; v_call: TRBV2
cdr3_aa: CSVQTGGLKSKYGYTF; j_call: TRBJ1-2; v_call: TRBV29-1
cdr3_aa: CASSSEAGYLETQYF; j_call: TRBJ2-5; v_call: TRBV7-2
cdr3_aa: CASTWDRVQPQHF; j_call: TRBJ1-5; v_call: TRBV7-2
cdr3_aa: CASSFGDRDTGELFF; j_call: TRBJ2-2; v_call: TRBV5-1
cdr3_aa: CATATSGARQLYEQYF; j_call: TRBJ2-7; v_call: TRBV10-3
cdr3_aa: CASSSGYPPGNTIYF; j_call: TRBJ1-3; v_call: TRBV6-5
cdr3_aa: CASSLQGESQPQHF; j_call: TRBJ1-5; v_call: TRBV7-9
cdr3_aa: CASSPEGVRNTGELFF; j_call: TRBJ2-2; v_call: TRBV5-1
cdr3_aa: CASSQDPGPAWDRSYEQYF; j_call: TRBJ2-7; v_call: TRBV4-2
cdr3_aa: CANRGRDRGAKNQPQHF; j_call: TRBJ1-5; v_call: TRBV3-1/TRBV3-2
cdr3_aa: CASSPGRGTGNTIYF; j_call: TRBJ1-3; v_call: TRBV18
cdr3_aa: CATTTLAGGTDTQYF; j_call: TRBJ2-3; v_call: TRBV4-2
cdr3_aa: CSVESVRSGNTIYF; j_call: TRBJ1-3; v_call: TRBV29-1
cdr3_aa: CAISESNSAKNIQYF; j_call: TRBJ2-4; v_call: TRBV10-3
cdr3_aa: CASSYSILAGDYEQYF; j_call: TRBJ2-7; v_call: TRBV6-2/TRBV6-3
cdr3_aa: CATTGTGNSYEQYF; j_call: TRBJ2-7; v_call: TRBV6-6
cdr3_aa: CASSSKDREETQYF; j_call: TRBJ2-5; v_call: TRBV13